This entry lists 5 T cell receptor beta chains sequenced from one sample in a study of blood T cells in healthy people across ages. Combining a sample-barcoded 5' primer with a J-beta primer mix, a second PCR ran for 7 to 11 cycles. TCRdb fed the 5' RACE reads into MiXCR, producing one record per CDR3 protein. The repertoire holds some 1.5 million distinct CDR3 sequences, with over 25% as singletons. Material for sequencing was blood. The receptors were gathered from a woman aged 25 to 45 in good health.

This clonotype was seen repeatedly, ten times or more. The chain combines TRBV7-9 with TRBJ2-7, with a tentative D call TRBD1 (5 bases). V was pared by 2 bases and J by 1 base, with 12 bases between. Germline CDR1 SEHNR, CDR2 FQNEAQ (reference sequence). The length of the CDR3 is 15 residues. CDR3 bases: TGTGCCAGCAGCTTAACGGCAGGGCGGTCCTACGAGCAGTACTTC. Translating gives CASSLTAGRSYEQYF.

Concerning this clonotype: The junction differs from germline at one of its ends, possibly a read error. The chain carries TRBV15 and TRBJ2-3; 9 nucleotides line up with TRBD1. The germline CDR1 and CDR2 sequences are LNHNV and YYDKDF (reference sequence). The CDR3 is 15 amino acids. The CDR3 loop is CATSRGGQGTDTRYF. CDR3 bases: TGTGCCACCAGCAGAGGAGGACAGGGGACAGATACGCGGTATTTT.

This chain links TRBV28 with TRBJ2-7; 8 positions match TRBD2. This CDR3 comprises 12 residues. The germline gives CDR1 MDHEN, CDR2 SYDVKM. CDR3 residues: CGSQRGPYEQYF. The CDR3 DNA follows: TGTGGCTCCCAGCGGGGGCCCTACGAGCAGTACTTC.

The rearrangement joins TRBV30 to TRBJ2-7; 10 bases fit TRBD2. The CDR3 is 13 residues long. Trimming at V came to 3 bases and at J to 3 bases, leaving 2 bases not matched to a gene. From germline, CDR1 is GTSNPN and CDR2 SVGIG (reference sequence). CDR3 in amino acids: CAWSLAGDYEQYF. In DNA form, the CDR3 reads TGTGCCTGGAGCCTAGCGGGAGACTACGAGCAGTACTTC. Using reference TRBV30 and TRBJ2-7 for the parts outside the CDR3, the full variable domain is SQTIHQWPATLVQPVGSPLSLECTVEGTSNPNLYWYRQAAGRGLQLLFYSVGIGQISSEVPQNLSASRPQDRQFILSSKKLLLSDSGFYLCAWSLAGDYEQYFGPGTRLTVT.

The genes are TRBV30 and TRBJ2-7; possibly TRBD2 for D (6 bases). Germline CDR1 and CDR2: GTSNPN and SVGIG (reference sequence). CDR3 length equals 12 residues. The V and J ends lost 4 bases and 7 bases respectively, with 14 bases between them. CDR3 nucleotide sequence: TGTGCCTGGATGGGCGGTGGAGGGGAGCAGTACTTC. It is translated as CAWMGGGGEQYF.